This TCR beta chain was retrieved from a study of T-cell reconstitution after alpha-beta-depleted transplantation in children. Regarding the study as a whole: Two months or so post-transplant, alpha-beta T cells reportedly derived from several hundred expanded graft clones. Diversity and T-cell counts at one year after transplant derived mostly from new T cells.

This clonotype appeared many times. Its antigen is still unknown. The authors prepared the TCRbeta library with unique molecular identifiers. TCRdb recomputed calls from the PCR reads with MiXCR, one row per CDR3 protein. The sample includes about 31,000 distinct CDR3 sequences, roughly 6.5% of them seen just once. The sample in question was peripheral blood, obtained 60 days after TCRalphabeta/CD19-depleted stem cell transplant. The receptor was isolated from a child under two years old who had a stem cell transplant for acute myeloid leukemia, so the T cells may come from the graft donor.

Here the CDR3 DNA reads TGTGCCAGCAGCTTTCCGGACAGTCCCTACGAGCAGTACTTC. Translating gives CASSFPDSPYEQYF. The V call is TRBV7-9, the J call TRBJ2-7; D is perhaps TRBD1 (6 bases). There are 14 residues in the CDR3. Germline assignment: CDR1 SEHNR and CDR2 FQNEAQ (reference sequence). Trimming took 3 bases from V and 2 from J, leaving 11 bases between them.